The 10 T cell receptor beta chains below all came from one sample that was sequenced in a study of technical replicates of blood from four donors. Assay: immunoSEQ multiplex PCR; the TCRdb copy retains only in-frame clones and omits some. The table has some 77,000 clones, 90% to 95% seen once. The sample comprised T cells isolated from PBMCs. All receptors come from a human donor in good health.

This chain links TRBV2 with TRBJ2-1; 9 nucleotides agree with TRBD2. CDR1 SNHLY and CDR2 FYNNEI come from the germline V gene. J lost 0 bases, V lost 6 bases, and 6 bases had no gene match. This CDR3 region has 16 residues. DNA of the CDR3: TGTGCCAGCAGGGCCCTAGCGGGGTTCTCCTACAATGAGCAGTTCTTC. Translated, it gives CASRALAGFSYNEQFF.

The CDR3 protein is CASSTSLRVSGANVLTF. CDR3 bases: TGTGCCAGTAGTACGAGCCTCCGGGTCTCTGGGGCCAACGTCCTGACTTTC. The chain uses TRBV19 and TRBJ2-6; no firm D call. The germline gives CDR1 LNHDA, CDR2 SQIVND (reference sequence). Trimming stripped 4 bases from V and 0 bases from J, with 13 bases between. There are 17 residues in the CDR3.

CDR3 residues: CASSLGGGKLFF. CDR3 nucleotide sequence: TGTGCCAGCAGCTTAGGTGGAGGGAAGCTGTTTTTT. The chain links TRBV11-2 to TRBJ2-2; the D gene is possibly TRBD2 (6 bases). The germline V gene encodes CDR1 SGHAT and CDR2 FQNNGV. The CDR3 loop spans 12 amino acids. Deletions cut 1 base from V and 12 bases from J, with 9 bases between.

The J gene is TRBJ2-1, the V gene TRBV5-1; 12 bases line up with TRBD2. Losses at the gene ends were 3 bases for V and 4 bases for J; bases not matched to a gene: 8. Germline lookup yields CDR1 SGHRS and CDR2 YFSETQ. The CDR3 covers 17 residues. The CDR3, as DNA: TGCGCCAGCAGCTCGCCGACTAGCGGGAGACATTACAATGAGCAGTTCTTC. Its translation: CASSSPTSGRHYNEQFF. Filled out from reference TRBV5-1 and TRBJ2-1, the complete variable domain reads KAGVTQTPRYLIKTRGQQVTLSCSPISGHRSVSWYQQTPGQGLQFLFEYFSETQRNKGNFPGRFSGRQFSNSRSEMNVSTLELGDSALYLCASSSPTSGRHYNEQFFGPGTRLTVL.

The genes are TRBV2 and TRBJ2-1, with D unclear. The CDR3 consists of 11 residues. Germline CDR1 is SNHLY and CDR2 is FYNNEI. Trimming stripped 4 bases from V and 10 bases from J, with 8 bases between. CDR3 DNA sequence: TGTGCCAGCAGTGCCCCTGTCGAGCAGTTCTTC. The encoded protein is CASSAPVEQFF.

This chain connects TRBV19 to TRBJ1-2; D is possibly TRBD1 (6 bases). The CDR3 sequence is 14 residues long. Germline V CDR1 and CDR2: LNHDA, SQIVND (reference sequence). The germline V and J ends were trimmed by 5 bases and 4 bases, with 14 bases remaining between them. The CDR3 nucleotides read TGTGCCAGTAGTCCCTGGGGAGGGGGCTATGGCTACACCTTC. The encoded protein is CASSPWGGGYGYTF.

V gene TRBV19 combines with J gene TRBJ1-2; 8 positions agree with TRBD1. The V segment lost 5 bases and the J segment 6 bases; nucleotides outside the gene matches: 8. This CDR3 is 14 amino acids long. The V gene's germline CDR1 is LNHDA and CDR2 SQIVND (reference sequence). CDR3 sequence reads: CASSADRVDDGYTF. Here the CDR3 DNA reads TGTGCCAGTAGTGCGGACAGGGTAGACGATGGCTACACCTTC.

This clone was picked up one time. V is TRBV19 and J is TRBJ1-5, with 7 bases aligning to TRBD1. V shed 5 bases, J shed 3 bases, and the junction held 7 bases outside the gene matches. The CDR3 spans 15 residues. Germline-derived CDR1 and CDR2 are LNHDA and SQIVND (reference sequence). DNA for the CDR3: TGTGCCAGTAGTGGCGACAGGGACCTCAATCAGCCCCAGCATTTT. Amino acid sequence: CASSGDRDLNQPQHF.

V usage is TRBV18 and J usage is TRBJ1-1; TRBD1 aligns across 9 bases. Germline lookup yields CDR1 KGHSH and CDR2 LQKENI. The J segment lost 5 bases and the V segment lost 8 bases, leaving 9 bases of the junction unmatched. The CDR3 extends over 14 amino acids. This chain's CDR3 is CASGKTGGATEAFF. CDR3 sequence (DNA): TGTGCCAGCGGCAAAACAGGGGGCGCGACTGAAGCTTTCTTT.

The CDR3 region is CASLAGRERSDTQYF. The CDR3 DNA sequence: TGTGCCAGCTTGGCCGGGCGGGAGAGGTCAGATACGCAGTATTTT. The chain employs TRBV5-4 and TRBJ2-3; 7 nucleotides match TRBD2. Losses at the gene ends were 7 bases for V and 4 bases for J; bases not matched to a gene: 12. CDR1 and CDR2 from the germline V gene are SGHNT and YYREEE (reference sequence). This CDR3 region has 15 residues.